This record concerns one T cell receptor (beta chain) sequence. Assay used: immunoSEQ multiplex PCR; TCRdb lists only in-frame clones, some missing. The sample contains about 250,000 clones, approximately 90% of which appear only once. This specimen belongs to a study of blood T cell repertoires in COVID-19. V dropped 1 base and J dropped 2 bases, with 9 bases sitting between them. CDR3 size: 14 residues. CDR1 is SGHRS and CDR2 is YFSETQ in the germline V gene. Sequencing was done on a sample of peripheral blood. This TCR was sampled from a man aged 30 to 45 with acute or convalescent COVID-19. The chain uses TRBV5-1 and TRBJ2-5; D uncertain. The CDR3 protein is CASSLRQRQETQYF. Written as DNA, the CDR3 is TGCGCCAGCAGCTTGAGGCAGCGACAAGAGACCCAGTACTTC. The entire variable domain, with the rest obtained from reference TRBV5-1 and TRBJ2-5, is as follows: KAGVTQTPRYLIKTRGQQVTLSCSPISGHRSVSWYQQTPGQGLQFLFEYFSETQRNKGNFPGRFSGRQFSNSRSEMNVSTLELGDSALYLCASSLRQRQETQYFGPGTRLLVL.